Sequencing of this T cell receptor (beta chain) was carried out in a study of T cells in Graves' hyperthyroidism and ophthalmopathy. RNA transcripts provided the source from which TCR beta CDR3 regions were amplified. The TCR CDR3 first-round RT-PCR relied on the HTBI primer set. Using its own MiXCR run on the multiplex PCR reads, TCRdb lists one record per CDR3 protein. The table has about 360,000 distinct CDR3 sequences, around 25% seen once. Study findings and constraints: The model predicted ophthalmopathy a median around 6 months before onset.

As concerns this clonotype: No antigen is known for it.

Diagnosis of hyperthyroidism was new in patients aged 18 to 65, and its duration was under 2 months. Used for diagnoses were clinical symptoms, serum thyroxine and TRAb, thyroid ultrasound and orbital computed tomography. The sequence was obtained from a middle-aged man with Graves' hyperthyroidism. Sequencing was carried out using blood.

This CDR3 is CASTLRGAGYGYTF. As DNA, the CDR3 is TGTGCCAGCACCTTGAGAGGTGCCGGCTATGGCTACACCTTC. The chain recombines TRBV12-3 or TRBV12-4 with TRBJ1-2; no definite D call. The V gene lost 7 bases and the J gene lost 4 bases, with 16 bases spanning the gap. The CDR3 has 14 residues.